This T cell receptor beta chain was found in a study of shared clonotypes between healthy human individuals. Overall study: Three plates were used per donor for CD4 naive, three for CD4 memory, two for CD8 naive and one for CD8 memory.

Only in-frame clones appear in the TCRdb table, and some are missing; sequencing was by immunoSEQ multiplex PCR. The sample includes around 1.6 million clones, 95% to 99% of them seen just once. The CDR3 is made up of 15 amino acids. Germline V gene data show CDR1 as SGHVS and CDR2 as FNYEAQ. The ends were cut back, 3 bases at V and 5 bases at J, with 16 bases in the middle. Into CD45RA+ naive and CD45RA-negative memory subsets, the CD4+ cells were split. The TCR was taken from a man younger than 40 in good health. The chain links TRBV7-6 to TRBJ2-5, with a tentative D call TRBD1 (6 bases). Sequenced: naive CD4+ T cells sorted from blood. Documented subset: CD45RA+ positively selected. The CDR3 DNA reads TGTGCCAGCAGCTTGGGCCAGGGGTTTGGGGAGACCCAGTACTTC. This encodes CASSLGQGFGETQYF.